Listed below are T cell receptor beta chains from one sample, sequenced in a study of T cell changes during pregnancy in multiple sclerosis. The protocol was immunoSEQ multiplex PCR, while the TCRdb copy is restricted to in-frame clones and leaves out a portion. The top ten clones hold 1.5% to 2% of a sample with roughly 90,000 clones, under 95% of them seen once. Sequences were derived from peripheral blood, sampled in the first trimester of pregnancy. The receptors originated from a female donor in good health, enrolled as a control in a pregnancy study. CDR3s leave out the opening cysteine and the closing phenylalanine or tryptophan.

V	J	CDR3
TRBV11-2	TRBJ2-7	ASSLRLDSLNEQY
TRBV10-3	TRBJ2-1	AISETGTGGKQF
TRBV7-3	TRBJ2-5	ASSPAGQETQY
TRBV12-5	TRBJ2-1	ASGLGREQF
TRBV30	TRBJ2-1	AWSGHYNEQF
TRBV7-2	TRBJ1-2	ASSLRATGFYGYT
TRBV4-1	TRBJ1-2	ASSQAATGDRSLGYT
TRBV27	TRBJ2-4	ASSSYGQTNIQY
TRBV28	TRBJ1-6	ASTIGVNSPLH
TRBV4-2	TRBJ2-1	ASSQNSGGSSYNEQF
TRBV7-8	TRBJ2-7	ASSLAVGTDEQY